This T cell receptor beta chain was recorded in a study of long-term antiretroviral therapy in people with HIV. Study-wide results and caveats: Increased diversity was seen after ART, yet it remained lower than in transplant donor controls.

The assay, immunoSEQ v3.0, was run at survey level. TCRdb's copy holds only in-frame clones and misses some; the assay was immunoSEQ multiplex PCR. The sample consists of 25,000 to 35,000 clones, around 90% of them appearing once. With regard to this clone: Its antigen remains unknown.

The receptor comes from a woman aged 40 to 50 with HIV. The sample here was unsorted PBMCs, taken 5.2 years after starting antiretroviral therapy.

The CDR3 loop is CASSFGAQDWEDYGYTF. CDR3 DNA: TGTGCCAGCAGCTTTGGAGCACAAGACTGGGAGGATTATGGCTACACCTTC. The V gene is TRBV11-3, the J gene TRBJ1-2; D not certain. The CDR3 extends over 17 amino acids. V was cut by 3 bases and J by 5 bases, with 22 bases left in between. Germline CDR1 SGHNT, CDR2 YENEEA.